A selection of T cell receptor beta chains follows, all from one sample in a study of cytomegalovirus exposure and HLA in healthy donors. Produced via immunoSEQ multiplex PCR; TCRdb's table is partial and in-frame only. The sample shows some 130,000 clones, roughly three quarters of them seen only once. The sequencing input was PBMCs. Source of these receptors: a woman between 55 and 75 years old in good health and CMV-seronegative. Both conserved end residues are part of each CDR3. A D gene is named only where the DNA matches it firmly.

V gene: TRBV2
D gene: NA
CDR3 protein: CASRGVGGSNQPQHF

V gene: TRBV9
D gene: TRBD2
CDR3 protein: CASSVGGGRSHEQYF

V gene: TRBV5-4
D gene: TRBD2
CDR3 protein: CASSVPGLARNEQFF

V gene: TRBV5-6
D gene: NA
CDR3 protein: CASSPGNLPPQHF

V gene: TRBV7-2
D gene: NA
CDR3 protein: CASRTSGSTDTQYF

V gene: TRBV19
D gene: NA
CDR3 protein: CASSIFLGPRNTGELFF

V gene: TRBV19
D gene: NA
CDR3 protein: CASSIRREFTGNTIYF

V gene: TRBV6-5
D gene: TRBD1
CDR3 protein: CASSYGTGAKSTEAFF

V gene: TRBV27
D gene: NA
CDR3 protein: CASSFTGLVAVNEQFF

V gene: TRBV5-4
D gene: NA
CDR3 protein: CASSYEYEQYF

V gene: TRBV29-1
D gene: NA
CDR3 protein: CSVEKRDTEAFF

V gene: TRBV28
D gene: TRBD2
CDR3 protein: CASSFLGTSGVAYEQYF

V gene: TRBV6-1
D gene: TRBD1
CDR3 protein: CASRLDRGVFGYTF

V gene: TRBV6-6
D gene: NA
CDR3 protein: CASSYRGGGTEAFF

V gene: TRBV5-6
D gene: NA
CDR3 protein: CASSLDRGSQPQHF

V gene: TRBV27
D gene: NA
CDR3 protein: CASSWLMGAGEQYF

V gene: TRBV11-3
D gene: TRBD1
CDR3 protein: CASSRGQGFSDTQYF

V gene: TRBV19
D gene: NA
CDR3 protein: CASSIDSFGGEAFF

V gene: TRBV30
D gene: NA
CDR3 protein: CAWNFQGYSNYGYTF

V gene: TRBV5-8
D gene: NA
CDR3 protein: CASSLLVRTTPNTGELFF

V gene: TRBV5-4
D gene: NA
CDR3 protein: CASSLDGRAYSGANVLTF

V gene: TRBV5-1
D gene: TRBD2
CDR3 protein: CASSLDSGGAAKTQYF

V gene: TRBV5-4
D gene: TRBD1
CDR3 protein: CASSSRTGLRNEKLFF

V gene: TRBV30
D gene: TRBD1
CDR3 protein: CASRQGAVLRETQYF

V gene: TRBV2
D gene: TRBD1
CDR3 protein: CASSETRDSMNTEAFF

V gene: TRBV28
D gene: TRBD1
CDR3 protein: CASNQAPGQGDTEAFF

V gene: TRBV7-9
D gene: NA
CDR3 protein: CASSAWGVSGANVLTF

V gene: TRBV6-5
D gene: NA
CDR3 protein: CASTSSYEQYF

V gene: TRBV5-1
D gene: NA
CDR3 protein: CASSFRLAQNQETQYF

V gene: TRBV5-6
D gene: TRBD1
CDR3 protein: CASSLYGTGQETQYF

V gene: TRBV6-5
D gene: TRBD1
CDR3 protein: CASSLGDRGYGYTF

V gene: TRBV4-2
D gene: NA
CDR3 protein: CASSPYSSSYEQYF

V gene: TRBV18
D gene: TRBD2
CDR3 protein: CASPPTSGITDTQYF

V gene: TRBV19
D gene: TRBD2
CDR3 protein: CASSRGTSGTGEQYF

V gene: TRBV21-1
D gene: NA
CDR3 protein: CASSKKGQGAGGTEAFF

V gene: TRBV7-9
D gene: TRBD1
CDR3 protein: CASSFPTGSETQYF

V gene: TRBV19
D gene: TRBD1
CDR3 protein: CASSGPGQSLNTGELFF

V gene: TRBV29-1
D gene: TRBD1
CDR3 protein: CSVRDRGPHEQFF

V gene: TRBV18
D gene: TRBD1
CDR3 protein: CASSPTGTGTNQPQHF

V gene: TRBV19
D gene: TRBD1
CDR3 protein: CATRTGGGETQYF

V gene: TRBV30
D gene: TRBD1
CDR3 protein: CAWIDRAGTEAFF